These 25 T cell receptor beta chains were sequenced from one sample in a study of cytomegalovirus exposure and HLA in healthy donors. The PCR employed 60 Vbeta primers together with 13 Jbeta primers. Profiling relied on immunoSEQ multiplex PCR, and the TCRdb table lists in-frame clones only, not all of them. The sample records over 150,000 clones, 80% being singletons. Sequences were obtained from PBMCs. The receptors originated from a man aged 25 to 40 in good health and CMV-seronegative.

The chain has TRBV7-2 and TRBJ2-5, with 12 bases identical to TRBD2. CDR1 SGHTA and CDR2 FQGNSA come from the germline V gene. This CDR3 has 18 residues. Trimming cost V 4 bases and J 5 bases; bases outside gene matches: 14. CDR3 sequence reads: CASSSREASGGARETQYF. CDR3 in DNA: TGTGCCAGCAGCTCTCGGGAGGCTAGCGGGGGGGCCCGGGAGACCCAGTACTTC. Full variable domain (rest looked up from reference TRBV7-2 and TRBJ2-5): GAGVSQSPSNKVTEKGKDVELRCDPISGHTALYWYRQSLGQGLEFLIYFQGNSAPDKSGLPSDRFSAERTGGSVSTLTIQRTQQEDSAVYLCASSSREASGGARETQYFGPGTRLLVL.

V is TRBV20-1 and J is TRBJ1-1; 7 bases fit TRBD1. The CDR3 has 11 amino acids. With V trimmed by 7 bases and J by 3 bases, 2 bases remained unmatched. From germline, CDR1 is DFQATT and CDR2 SNEGSKA (reference sequence). The CDR3, as DNA: TGCAGTGGTACAGGGGACACTGAAGCTTTCTTT. This sequence encodes CSGTGDTEAFF.

The genes are TRBV21-1 and TRBJ1-2; the D segment call TRBD1 is taken from the table without a DNA check. TRBV21-1 is assigned pseudogene status. The CDR3 has 15 residues. CDR3 sequence: CASSKDRGQGCGYTF. The CDR3 nucleotides are TGTGCCAGCAGCAAAGATAGAGGACAGGGCTGCGGCTACACCTTC.

V usage is TRBV5-1 and J usage is TRBJ2-3; TRBD2 agrees at 7 bases. The CDR3 has 15 residues. Germline V gene data show CDR1 as SGHRS and CDR2 as YFSETQ. The V segment lost 3 bases and the J segment 0 bases; nucleotides outside the gene matches: 4. CDR3: CASSSERDSTDTQYF. In DNA, the CDR3 is TGCGCCAGCAGCTCCGAGCGGGATAGCACAGATACGCAGTATTTT.

The chain combines TRBV27 with TRBJ2-7; D call uncertain. Germline CDR1 reads MNHEY; CDR2 reads SMNVEV (reference sequence). The CDR3 spans 13 residues. Trimming shortened V by 3 bases and J by 5 bases, and 11 bases separated the two germline ends. The CDR3 sequence is CASSLSAIHEQYF. CDR3 DNA sequence: TGTGCCAGCAGTTTGTCAGCGATCCACGAGCAGTACTTC.

CDR3 sequence (DNA): TGCGCCAGCAGCTTCCGGGATCGGGCTTTCTTT. Residues: CASSFRDRAFF. The chain combines TRBV5-1 with TRBJ1-1; D gene unclear. Germline V gene data show CDR1 as SGHRS and CDR2 as YFSETQ. V was shortened by 2 bases and J by 11 bases, with 10 bases between the two germline ends. CDR3 length: 11 residues. Drawing the rest from reference TRBV5-1 and TRBJ1-1, the complete variable domain is KAGVTQTPRYLIKTRGQQVTLSCSPISGHRSVSWYQQTPGQGLQFLFEYFSETQRNKGNFPGRFSGRQFSNSRSEMNVSTLELGDSALYLCASSFRDRAFFGQGTRLTVV.

This sequence joins TRBV14 and TRBJ1-2; unclear D gene. V dropped 1 base and J dropped 3 bases, with 6 bases sitting between them. The CDR3 extends over 13 amino acids. CDR1 is SGHDN, CDR2 FVKESK, per germline. CDR3 DNA: TGTGCCAGCAGCCAAGCCGGGTACTATGGCTACACCTTC. This gives the protein CASSQAGYYGYTF.

The rearrangement joins TRBV5-1 to TRBJ2-1; 8 bases are a match to TRBD1. CDR1 is SGHRS, CDR2 YFSETQ, per germline. Trimming cost V 3 bases and J 2 bases; bases outside gene matches: 4. The CDR3 spans 15 residues. Here the CDR3 DNA reads TGCGCCAGCAGCTCGGACAGGGCGGCCTACAATGAGCAGTTCTTC. It encodes CASSSDRAAYNEQFF. Looking up the rest from reference TRBV5-1 and TRBJ2-1 gives the full variable domain: KAGVTQTPRYLIKTRGQQVTLSCSPISGHRSVSWYQQTPGQGLQFLFEYFSETQRNKGNFPGRFSGRQFSNSRSEMNVSTLELGDSALYLCASSSDRAAYNEQFFGPGTRLTVL.

V is TRBV19 and J is TRBJ1-2; D ambiguous. The CDR3 is 12 residues long. V lost 3 bases and J lost 5, with 7 bases in between. The germline V gene has CDR1 LNHDA and CDR2 SQIVND (reference sequence). CDR3 protein: CASSMAEYGYTF. CDR3 DNA: TGTGCCAGTAGTATGGCGGAGTATGGCTACACCTTC.

The chain combines TRBV30 with TRBJ2-7; 7 bases agree with TRBD2. There are 15 residues in the CDR3. With 2 bases clipped from V and 0 bases from J, the junction kept 7 bases outside the gene matches. Germline assignment: CDR1 GTSNPN and CDR2 SVGIG (reference sequence). The CDR3 DNA reads TGTGCCTGGAGTCCTAAGGGGACTACCTCCTACGAGCAGTACTTC. This translates into CAWSPKGTTSYEQYF.

V and J are TRBV9 and TRBJ1-3; the match to TRBD1 covers 10 bases. Germline V gene data show CDR1 as SGDLS and CDR2 as YYNGEE. V lost 4 bases to trimming and J lost 2 bases; unmatched junction nucleotides: 6. This CDR3 spans 16 amino acids. The CDR3, as DNA: TGTGCCAGCAGCCCCCGGACAGGGGGGACTGGAAACACCATATATTTT. Protein: CASSPRTGGTGNTIYF.

The chain has TRBV30 and TRBJ2-2; 7 nucleotides agree with TRBD2. J was trimmed by 7 bases and V by 4 bases; bases with no gene match: 6. The CDR3 runs to 13 residues. Germline CDR1 is GTSNPN and CDR2 is SVGIG (reference sequence). The DNA of the CDR3 is TGTGCCTGGATGAGGCTAGCGGACGGGGAGCTGTTTTTT. It translates to CAWMRLADGELFF.

The chain carries TRBV25-1 and TRBJ2-1; no firm D call. Trimming stripped 5 bases from V and 9 bases from J, with 8 bases between. Germline V CDR1 and CDR2: MGHDK, SYGVNS. This CDR3 is 11 amino acids long. CDR3 residues: CASSRAFEQFF. The CDR3 DNA reads as TGTGCCAGCAGTCGCGCTTTTGAGCAGTTCTTC.

The genes are TRBV7-9 and TRBJ1-1, with a tentative D call TRBD1 (6 bases). This CDR3 is built from 14 residues. From germline, CDR1 is SEHNR and CDR2 FQNEAQ (reference sequence). Trimming cost V 2 bases and J 7 bases, with 14 bases left between them. CDR3 loop: CASSLYNRESEAFF. CDR3 nucleotide sequence: TGTGCCAGCAGCTTATATAACAGGGAAAGTGAAGCTTTCTTT.

Concerning this clone itself: The CDR3 does not close with the conserved phenylalanine or tryptophan, likely indicating a read error. The limits of the CDR3 on the DNA are not certain, so only TCRdb's listed CDR3 is given. The chain carries TRBV21-1 and TRBJ2-7; TRBD1 reflects the table's D call only, with no check against the DNA. TRBV21-1 is a pseudogene locus. The CDR3 is 11 residues long, counting both termini. CDR3 region: CASSKRTGLFC.

J is TRBJ2-4 and V is TRBV7-6; the match to TRBD1 covers 9 bases. V lost 5 bases and J lost 7; bases outside the gene matches: 3. Germline V gives CDR1 SGHVS, CDR2 FNYEAQ. This CDR3 has 13 amino acids. CDR3 sequence (DNA): TGTGCCAGCAGCGGTGGACAGGGGAACATTCAGTACTTC. It yields the protein CASSGGQGNIQYF.

CDR3 amino acids: CASSVLAGSYNEQFF. The CDR3 DNA reads as TGCGCCAGCAGTGTTCTAGCAGGCTCCTACAATGAGCAGTTCTTC. The genes are TRBV10-1 and TRBJ2-1; possibly TRBD2 for D (5 bases). Trimming pared 4 bases from V and 0 bases from J, leaving 10 bases between. Germline-derived CDR1 and CDR2 are WNHNN and SYGVQD (reference sequence). This CDR3 is built from 15 residues.

J is TRBJ2-1 and V is TRBV5-1; D remains unclear. The germline V gene has CDR1 SGHRS and CDR2 YFSETQ. Trimming took 6 bases from V and 1 from J, leaving 5 bases between them. This CDR3 is built from 12 residues. The chain's CDR3 is CASTHSYNEQFF. The DNA for the CDR3 is TGCGCCAGCACCCATTCCTACAATGAGCAGTTCTTC.

In DNA, the CDR3 is TGTGCCAGCAGTCGATCCAGGGGAAGTGTGACACCCCTCCACTTT. This encodes CASSRSRGSVTPLHF. The chain couples TRBV6-6 to TRBJ1-6, with a tentative D call TRBD1 (6 bases). Trimming took off 5 bases at V and 11 bases at J, with 19 bases between the two ends. Germline V gives CDR1 MNHNY, CDR2 SVGAGI (reference sequence). The CDR3 covers 15 residues.

V and J are TRBV9 and TRBJ2-3; D possibly corresponds to TRBD2 (5 bases). CDR1 is SGDLS, CDR2 YYNGEE, per germline. This CDR3 has 14 amino acids. V shed 4 bases and J shed 2 bases, with 11 bases lying between them. The CDR3 spells CASSSFGDTDTQYF. CDR3 DNA: TGTGCCAGCAGCTCCTTCGGGGACACAGATACGCAGTATTTT.

V usage is TRBV4-1 and J usage is TRBJ2-7; D gene uncertain. V was clipped by 0 bases and J by 4 bases, with 19 bases between them. This CDR3 is 17 amino acids long. Per germline, CDR1 MGHRA and CDR2 YSYEKL. This CDR3 reads CASSQEPTWALLYEQYF. In nucleotides, the CDR3 is TGCGCCAGCAGCCAAGAGCCTACATGGGCCCTGCTGTACGAGCAGTACTTC.

Of note for this clone: The identical CDR3 is also encoded by other nucleotide sequences in the sample. The chain combines TRBV7-9 with TRBJ1-2; no reliable D call. The germline V and J ends were trimmed by 1 base and 6 bases, with 6 bases remaining between them. Germline V lookup: CDR1 SEHNR, CDR2 FQNEAQ (reference sequence). The CDR3 has 12 amino acids. This CDR3 is CASSLGGNGYTF. The CDR3 DNA follows: TGTGCCAGCAGCTTAGGCGGCAATGGCTACACCTTC.

This sequence joins TRBV27 and TRBJ1-5; D is perhaps TRBD1 (6 bases). The CDR3 extends over 12 amino acids. Germline values: CDR1 MNHEY, CDR2 SMNVEV (reference sequence). The V end lost 5 bases, the J end lost 6 bases, and 8 bases lay between the germline ends. As DNA, the CDR3 is TGTGCCAGCAGTAACAGGGCTCAGCCCCAGCATTTT. Translation: CASSNRAQPQHF.

The chain employs TRBV6-1 and TRBJ1-1, with D maybe TRBD1 (6 bases). Germline V lookup: CDR1 MNHNS, CDR2 SASEGT. This CDR3 is built from 13 residues. Trimming removed 8 bases at V and 1 base at J, with 11 bases between. CDR3 loop: CASSWTENTEAFF. Written as DNA, the CDR3 is TGTGCCAGCTCCTGGACAGAGAACACTGAAGCTTTCTTT.

This clone was seen a handful of times. This chain uses TRBV2 with TRBJ2-7; TRBD1 matches 8 bases. CDR3 size: 13 residues. CDR1 is SNHLY, CDR2 FYNNEI, per germline. Trimming cost V 7 bases and J 3 bases; bases outside gene matches: 5. The CDR3 sequence: CASTPGQVYEQYF. Written as DNA, the CDR3 is TGTGCCAGCACACCGGGACAGGTCTACGAGCAGTACTTC.